These T cell receptor beta chains were read from a single sample in a study of blood T cell repertoires in COVID-19. TCRdb's copy holds only in-frame clones and misses some; the assay was immunoSEQ multiplex PCR. Of around 200,000 clones listed, roughly 80% are singletons. Input material: peripheral blood. These receptors came from a woman between 40 and 50 years old with active or convalescent COVID-19. Each CDR3 is given with its conserved first and last residue. Each record gives: V gene, clone size, D gene, J gene, CDR3 protein, CDR3 DNA. D genes are given only for firm matches. Clone size appears in some rows only: once, few, many, or a class for an expanded clone.

>TRBV27|once|NA|TRBJ2-3
CASSFAIYGGEITDTQYF
TGTGCCAGCAGTTTCGCCATTTATGGCGGGGAAATCACAGATACGCAGTATTTT
>TRBV15|once|TRBD1|TRBJ1-6
CATSRGRQGDSPLHF
TGTGCCACCAGCAGAGGGAGACAGGGGGACTCACCCCTCCACTTT
>TRBV2|NA|NA|TRBJ1-1
CASSPEIDLREAFF
TGTGCCAGCAGCCCTGAGATTGACCTGCGGGAAGCTTTCTTT
>TRBV9|NA|TRBD1|TRBJ1-2
CASSVEGRGQVGYTF
TGTGCCAGCAGCGTAGAGGGCAGGGGGCAGGTTGGCTACACCTTC
>TRBV19|NA|TRBD1|TRBJ2-7
CASKKDRGTYEQYF
TGTGCCAGTAAAAAGGACAGGGGAACCTACGAGCAGTACTTC
>TRBV10-2|few|TRBD1|TRBJ2-1
CASSMGQVNEQFF
TGCGCCAGCAGTATGGGACAGGTCAATGAGCAGTTCTTC
>TRBV4-1|NA|NA|TRBJ1-4
CASSLGDTEKLFF
TGCGCCAGCAGCCTAGGGGACACTGAAAAACTGTTTTTT
>TRBV4-3|NA|NA|TRBJ2-3
CASSQVRRGAGGTQYF
TGCGCCAGCAGCCAAGTAAGACGGGGGGCCGGGGGTACGCAGTATTTT
>TRBV15|NA|TRBD1|TRBJ2-2
CATTDRGPTGELFF
TGTGCCACGACAGACAGGGGACCCACCGGGGAGCTGTTTTTT
>TRBV18|NA|TRBD1|TRBJ2-5
CASSPNTGTGGKETQYF
TGTGCCAGCTCACCGAATACAGGGACAGGCGGGAAAGAGACCCAGTACTTC
>TRBV5-1|NA|NA|TRBJ1-1
CASSPDSNTEAFF
TGCGCCAGCAGCCCAGACAGCAACACTGAAGCTTTCTTT
>TRBV4-3|few|TRBD1|TRBJ1-2
CASSQDPPRQGAILGNGYTF
TGCGCCAGCAGCCAAGATCCCCCCCGACAGGGGGCGATATTGGGTAATGGCTACACCTTC
>TRBV3-1/TRBV3-2|NA|TRBD2|TRBJ2-1
CASSPVTSGAYNEQFF
TGTGCCAGCAGCCCGGTTACTAGCGGGGCCTACAATGAGCAGTTCTTC
>TRBV7-9|NA|NA|TRBJ2-5
CASSFPQETQYF
TGTGCCAGCAGCTTCCCTCAAGAGACCCAGTACTTC
>TRBV7-9|once|NA|TRBJ2-7
CASSFPFRSYEQYF
TGTGCCAGCAGCTTTCCTTTCAGATCCTACGAGCAGTACTTC
>TRBV7-9|once|NA|TRBJ1-2
CASSLIADRTYGYTF
TGTGCCAGCAGCTTAATTGCTGACAGGACTTATGGCTACACCTTC
>TRBV24-1|few|TRBD1|TRBJ2-5
CATSDLGQGWQETQYF
TGTGCCACCAGTGATCTGGGACAGGGGTGGCAAGAGACCCAGTACTTC
>TRBV7-2|NA|NA|TRBJ2-7
CASSSRDSKYF
TGTGCCAGCAGCTCGCGGGACAGTAAGTACTTC
>TRBV7-9|NA|TRBD1|TRBJ1-2
CASSLEGTAIPYGYTF
TGTGCCAGCAGCTTAGAGGGGACAGCCATACCCTATGGCTACACCTTC
>TRBV9|NA|NA|TRBJ1-2
CASSVSLGRDNYGYTF
TGTGCCAGCAGCGTATCCCTTGGTCGGGATAACTATGGCTACACCTTC
>TRBV18|NA|TRBD1|TRBJ1-1
CASSPGQGRVEAFF
TGTGCCAGCTCTCCCGGACAGGGGAGGGTTGAAGCTTTCTTT
>TRBV29-1|NA|NA|TRBJ1-1
CSGKLGMGGTEAFF
TGCAGCGGGAAACTGGGGATGGGCGGGACTGAAGCTTTCTTT
>TRBV11-3|NA|TRBD1|TRBJ2-7
CASSFGGTGFSEQYF
TGTGCCAGCAGCTTCGGAGGGACAGGGTTCTCCGAGCAGTACTTC
>TRBV10-3|NA|NA|TRBJ1-4
CAISVGLNEKLFF
TGTGCCATCAGTGTCGGACTTAATGAAAAACTGTTTTTT
>TRBV30|NA|TRBD1|TRBJ2-3
CAWSEGTDTQYF
TGTGCCTGGAGTGAAGGGACAGACACGCAGTATTTT